These 26 T cell receptor beta chains were sequenced from one sample in a study of CD8 T cells in Susac syndrome. A quantity of roughly 0.5 to 1 ug RNA underwent reverse transcription using random hexamers. MiXCR, run by TCRdb on the immunoSEQ multiplex PCR reads, gives a single entry per CDR3 protein. The table records roughly 180,000 distinct CDR3 sequences, 90% to 95% of them present only once. Material for sequencing was CD4+ T cells from PBMCs. These receptors all come from a human donor in good health.

V and J are TRBV29-1 and TRBJ2-3, with a possible D match to TRBD2 (6 bases). The CDR3 sequence is 15 residues long. Trimming took off 7 bases at V and 4 bases at J, with 21 bases between the two ends. Germline values: CDR1 SQVTM, CDR2 ANQGSEA. The CDR3 protein is CSAVESGLPADTQYF. Here the CDR3 DNA reads TGCAGCGCGGTCGAAAGCGGGCTCCCCGCAGATACGCAGTATTTT.

This chain uses TRBV6-5 with TRBJ1-5; D is possibly TRBD1 (6 bases). The germline CDR1 and CDR2 sequences are MNHEY and SVGAGI. The V gene lost 6 bases and the J gene lost 3 bases, with 9 bases spanning the gap. CDR3 length equals 13 residues. CDR3 sequence (DNA): TGTGCCAGCAGGAGGGGGAACAATCAGCCCCAGCATTTT. Translating it yields CASRRGNNQPQHF.

This clonotype was seen once. This sequence joins TRBV7-9 and TRBJ2-1; 8 nucleotides match TRBD1. This CDR3 is 16 amino acids long. Germline V lookup: CDR1 SEHNR, CDR2 FQNEAQ (reference sequence). Trimming cost V 5 bases and J 1 base; bases outside gene matches: 7. The CDR3 DNA sequence: TGTGCCAGCAGCCTAGGACAGGGAACTTCCTACAATGAGCAGTTCTTC. The encoded protein is CASSLGQGTSYNEQFF.

The chain has TRBV20-1 and TRBJ2-1; TRBD1 might be the D (7 bases). Germline-derived CDR1 and CDR2 are DFQATT and SNEGSKA (reference sequence). Trimming pared 3 bases from V and 8 bases from J, leaving 11 bases between. The CDR3 runs to 12 residues. The CDR3 spells CSASPRGDEQFF. The CDR3 nucleotides are TGCAGTGCTAGTCCCAGGGGGGATGAGCAGTTCTTC.

The chain's CDR3 is CSAILAGGPETQYF. CDR3 DNA: TGCAGTGCCATTCTAGCGGGGGGGCCAGAGACCCAGTACTTC. This chain joins TRBV20-1 and TRBJ2-5, with 12 bases identical to TRBD2. Germline CDR1 reads DFQATT; CDR2 reads SNEGSKA (reference sequence). The CDR3 consists of 14 residues. J was trimmed by 4 bases and V by 6 bases; bases with no gene match: 6.

The J gene is TRBJ2-7, the V gene TRBV3-1; 8 positions agree with TRBD1. The germline CDR1 and CDR2 sequences are LGHDT and YNNKEL (reference sequence). CDR3 length: 15 residues. J gave up 3 bases and V 0 bases, and 4 bases lay outside the gene matches. The chain's CDR3 is CASSQDGDRGYEQYF. The CDR3 region has the DNA TGTGCCAGCAGCCAAGATGGCGACAGGGGCTACGAGCAGTACTTC.

This clonotype was seen a single time. The J gene is TRBJ2-3, the V gene TRBV11-1; 11 bases align to TRBD2. The CDR3 spans 20 residues. Germline V gene lookup returns CDR1 SGHAT and CDR2 FQDESV (reference sequence). Germline trimming cut 3 bases from V and 0 bases from J; bases unmatched to any gene: 14. The CDR3 sequence is CASSFDSGGARISSTDTQYF. The CDR3 DNA is TGTGCCAGCAGCTTCGATAGCGGGGGGGCCCGGATCTCTAGCACAGATACGCAGTATTTT.

The CDR3, as DNA: TGTGCCTGGAGCCCATTGGCAGCTAACTATGGCTACACCTTC. It encodes CAWSPLAANYGYTF. This chain links TRBV30 with TRBJ1-2, with D unclear. In germline, CDR1 is GTSNPN, CDR2 SVGIG (reference sequence). With 3 bases removed from V and 0 bases from J, the gap between germline ends came to 11 bases. This CDR3 has 14 residues.

CDR3 region: CSGGRDTQYF. The CDR3 nucleotides are TGCAGCGGGGGGAGGGATACGCAGTATTTT. The rearrangement joins TRBV29-1 to TRBJ2-3; the D gene is possibly TRBD2 (6 bases). Per germline, CDR1 SQVTM and CDR2 ANQGSEA. V was shortened by 7 bases and J by 6 bases, with 8 bases between the two germline ends. The CDR3 is made up of 10 amino acids.

The chain combines TRBV6-5 with TRBJ1-1; tentatively, D is TRBD1 (6 bases). The CDR3 spans 14 residues. V was trimmed by 2 bases and J by 5 bases, leaving 12 bases between them. CDR1 MNHEY and CDR2 SVGAGI come from the germline V gene. The CDR3 protein is CASSYGGATTEAFF. As DNA, the CDR3 is TGTGCCAGCAGTTACGGGGGGGCGACGACTGAAGCTTTCTTT.

V is TRBV20-1 and J is TRBJ2-3, with 7 bases lining up with TRBD2. Germline CDR1 DFQATT, CDR2 SNEGSKA (reference sequence). The CDR3 has 14 amino acids. V lost 6 bases and J lost 4; bases outside the gene matches: 10. In DNA, the CDR3 is TGCAGTGCAGAGGACGGGGGGTACTCAGATACGCAGTATTTT. Protein product: CSAEDGGYSDTQYF.

The chain joins TRBV7-2 to TRBJ2-5; TRBD2 might be the D (6 bases). The CDR3 is made up of 14 amino acids. Trimming took off 5 bases at V and 1 base at J, with 11 bases between the two ends. Germline loops: CDR1 SGHTA, CDR2 FQGNSA. In nucleotides, the CDR3 is TGTGCCAGCAGCCGAACCGGGAGCCAAGAGACCCAGTACTTC. Its protein product is CASSRTGSQETQYF.

This chain links TRBV6-2 or TRBV6-3 with TRBJ2-1, with 8 nucleotides matching TRBD2. This CDR3 is 12 amino acids long. Germline-derived CDR1 and CDR2 are MNHEY and SVGEGT. The trim removed 5 bases at V and 16 bases at J, leaving 10 bases unmatched. This CDR3 reads CASSVPGLVCFF. The CDR3 region has the DNA TGTGCCAGCAGTGTTCCGGGACTAGTGTGCTTCTTC.

V and J are TRBV29-1 and TRBJ2-1; D is undetermined. CDR1 is SQVTM, CDR2 ANQGSEA, per germline. This CDR3 spans 12 amino acids. V was cut by 4 bases and J by 3 bases, with 7 bases left in between. CDR3 nucleotides: TGCAGCGTTGCTAGAGACTACAATGAGCAGTTCTTC. Its protein product is CSVARDYNEQFF.

J is TRBJ2-5 and V is TRBV30; D is undetermined. This CDR3 region has 11 residues. Trimming removed 8 bases from V and 6 bases from J, with 13 bases in between. Germline V gene sequence: CDR1 GTSNPN, CDR2 SVGIG (reference sequence). CDR3 in DNA: TGTGCCGCGGCGGTGTCCCAGACCCAGTACTTC. Residues: CAAAVSQTQYF.

The chain carries TRBV4-2 and TRBJ1-5; the match to TRBD1 covers 7 bases. CDR1 and CDR2 (germline): LGHNA, YNFKEQ. J lost 1 base, V lost 1 base, and 4 bases had no gene match. The CDR3 length is 16 residues. The chain's CDR3 is CASSQGAGQSNQPQHF. CDR3 nucleotide sequence: TGTGCCAGCAGCCAAGGCGCGGGACAGAGCAATCAGCCCCAGCATTTT.

CDR3 protein: CASSQIRAKGNTQYF. CDR3 bases: TGTGCCAGCAGCCAAATCCGGGCCAAAGGGAATACGCAGTATTTT. V and J are TRBV14 and TRBJ2-3; unclear D gene. CDR3 length: 15 amino acids. Germline CDR1 SGHDN, CDR2 FVKESK. With 2 bases removed from V and 7 bases from J, the gap between germline ends came to 16 bases.

The V and J genes are TRBV19 and TRBJ1-5, with 9 positions matching TRBD1. Trimming cost V 2 bases and J 5 bases; bases outside gene matches: 7. The CDR3 totals 16 residues. Looked up from germline, CDR1 is LNHDA and CDR2 is SQIVND (reference sequence). This CDR3 is CASSIPPGQGDQPQHF. CDR3 coding DNA: TGTGCCAGTAGTATACCACCGGGACAGGGTGATCAGCCCCAGCATTTT.

The rearrangement uses TRBV4-3 and TRBJ2-1; 12 bases fit TRBD2. Germline V gene sequence: CDR1 LGHNA, CDR2 YSLEER. CDR3 length: 16 amino acids. J lost 9 bases, V lost 0 bases, and 6 bases had no gene match. The CDR3 nucleotides read TGCGCCAGCAGCCAAGATGCACTAGCGGGGGGTGTTGAGCAGTTCTTC. Protein: CASSQDALAGGVEQFF.

The chain carries TRBV2 and TRBJ2-1; the D gene is possibly TRBD1 (6 bases). The length of the CDR3 is 15 residues. Deletions cut 5 bases from V and 2 bases from J, with 13 bases between. Germline values: CDR1 SNHLY, CDR2 FYNNEI. The CDR3 coding sequence is TGTGCCAGCAGTAAGGGGGTTTCAACCTACAATGAGCAGTTCTTC. Amino acid sequence: CASSKGVSTYNEQFF.

The chain recombines TRBV4-3 with TRBJ2-1, with D unresolved. V was cut by 6 bases and J by 0 bases, with 12 bases left in between. Germline CDR1 and CDR2: LGHNA and YSLEER. The CDR3 covers 15 residues. The CDR3 loop is CASSHNIGSYNEQFF. The CDR3 DNA follows: TGCGCCAGCAGTCACAACATTGGCTCCTACAATGAGCAGTTCTTC.

The chain has TRBV20-1 and TRBJ2-1, with 14 bases that match TRBD2. The CDR3 is 14 amino acids. Germline CDR1 DFQATT, CDR2 SNEGSKA (reference sequence). The trim removed 6 bases at V and 9 bases at J, leaving 7 bases unmatched. The CDR3 sequence: CSAEGLAGVGEQFF. For the CDR3, the DNA is TGCAGTGCCGAGGGACTAGCGGGGGTTGGTGAGCAGTTCTTC.

This chain joins TRBV27 and TRBJ1-2; D remains unclear. Looked up from germline, CDR1 is MNHEY and CDR2 is SMNVEV (reference sequence). V dropped 6 bases and J dropped 5 bases, with 16 bases sitting between them. This CDR3 is built from 14 residues. The CDR3 region is CASREGGRGYGYTF. CDR3 nucleotide sequence: TGTGCCAGCAGGGAGGGCGGCCGGGGATATGGCTACACCTTC.

The chain couples TRBV28 to TRBJ2-3; D ambiguous. This CDR3 is 12 amino acids long. Deletions cut 3 bases from V and 11 bases from J, with 12 bases between. Germline V lookup: CDR1 MDHEN, CDR2 SYDVKM. CDR3 region: CASSFIEIGQYF. In nucleotides, the CDR3 is TGTGCCAGCAGTTTTATCGAGATCGGGCAGTATTTT.

The chain recombines TRBV30 with TRBJ1-4, with a weak D call TRBD1 (6 bases). This CDR3 spans 13 amino acids. Trimming stripped 7 bases from V and 9 bases from J, with 18 bases between. Germline values: CDR1 GTSNPN, CDR2 SVGIG (reference sequence). As DNA, the CDR3 is TGTGCCTCCCAACAGGGTGGCGAGAAAAAACTGTTTTTT. Amino acid sequence: CASQQGGEKKLFF.

V usage is TRBV29-1 and J usage is TRBJ2-5; 10 bases fit TRBD1. From germline, CDR1 is SQVTM and CDR2 ANQGSEA. J lost 6 bases, V lost 6 bases, and 10 bases had no gene match. The CDR3 has 14 amino acids. The chain's CDR3 is CSVRGGQGRKTQYF. The CDR3 DNA is TGCAGCGTGAGAGGGGGACAGGGGCGGAAGACCCAGTACTTC.